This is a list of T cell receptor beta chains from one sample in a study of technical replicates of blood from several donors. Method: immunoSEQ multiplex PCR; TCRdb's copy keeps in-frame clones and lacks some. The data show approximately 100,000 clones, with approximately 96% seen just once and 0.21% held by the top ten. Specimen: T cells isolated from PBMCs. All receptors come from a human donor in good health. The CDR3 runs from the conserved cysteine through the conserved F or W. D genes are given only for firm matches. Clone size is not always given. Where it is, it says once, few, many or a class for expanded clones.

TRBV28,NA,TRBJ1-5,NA,TGTGCCAGCAGGGAACCCGGGACACACAATCAGCCCCAGCATTTT,CASREPGTHNQPQHF
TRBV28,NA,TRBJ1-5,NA,TGTGCCAGCAGTTTATCTAATCGGTACAGGGTAGGACAGCCCCAGCATTTT,CASSLSNRYRVGQPQHF
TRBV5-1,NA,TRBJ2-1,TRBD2,TGCGCCAGCAGCTCTCTCGGGGCGGGGGGGTTCGTGGAGTCCTACAATGAGCAGTTCTTC,CASSSLGAGGFVESYNEQFF
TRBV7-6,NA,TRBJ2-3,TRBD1,TGTGCCAGCAGCTTACGTGCGGACAGGGAGGATACGCAGTATTTT,CASSLRADREDTQYF
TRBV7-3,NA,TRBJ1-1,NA,TGTGCCAGCAGCCCTACAGCTAACACTGAAGCTTTCTTT,CASSPTANTEAFF
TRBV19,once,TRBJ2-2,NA,TGTGCCACTCAGTATACGGGGGGCCGGAACACCGGGGAGCTGTTTTTT,CATQYTGGRNTGELFF
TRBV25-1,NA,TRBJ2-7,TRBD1,TGTGCCAGCAGTGAACTAGGGGGCCACGAGCAGTACTTC,CASSELGGHEQYF
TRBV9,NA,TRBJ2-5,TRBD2,TGTGCCAGCAGCGTAGAGGCGGGGGAGCAAGAGACCCAGTACTTC,CASSVEAGEQETQYF
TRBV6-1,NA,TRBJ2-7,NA,TGTGCCAGCAACAACTACTACGAGCAGTACTTC,CASNNYYEQYF
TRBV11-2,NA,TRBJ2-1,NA,TGTGCCAGCAGCCGTATATGGGCCGATTGGGACACGTTCTTC,CASSRIWADWDTFF
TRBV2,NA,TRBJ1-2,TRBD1,TGTGCCAGCAGGGGGACAGGGAGTATTTTTGGCTACACCTTC,CASRGTGSIFGYTF
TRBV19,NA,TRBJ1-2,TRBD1,TGTGCCAGTATTTCTTCCAGGGGGCGCCGCTCCTATGGCTACACCTTC,CASISSRGRRSYGYTF
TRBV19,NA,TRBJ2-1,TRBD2,TGTGCCAGTACCGAGCGGGCGGGAGCCAGCGATGAGCAGTTCTTC,CASTERAGASDEQFF
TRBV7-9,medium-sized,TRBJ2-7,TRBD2,TGTGCCAGCAGCTCCGGGACTAGCGGGAGCGAGCAGTACTTC,CASSSGTSGSEQYF
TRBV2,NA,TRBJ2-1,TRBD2,TGTGCCAGCAGTGGGAGCGGGGGGCCCATCAATGAGCAGTTCTTC,CASSGSGGPINEQFF
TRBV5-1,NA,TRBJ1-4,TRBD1,TGCGCCAGCAGCGGAACAGGGGTTGTGGGGGAAAAACTGTTTTTT,CASSGTGVVGEKLFF
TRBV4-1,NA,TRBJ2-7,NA,TGCGCCAGCAGCCAATACGGACTACCTCTACTCTACGAGCAGTACTTC,CASSQYGLPLLYEQYF
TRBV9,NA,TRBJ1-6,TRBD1,TGTGCCAGCAGCGCCGACACAGGGGTGAATTCACCCCTCCACTTT,CASSADTGVNSPLHF
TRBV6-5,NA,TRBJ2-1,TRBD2,TGTGCCAGCAGGACTAGCCTCGACAATGAGCAGTTCTTC,CASRTSLDNEQFF
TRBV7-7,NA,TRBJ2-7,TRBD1,TGTGCCAGCAGCCCCCGGACAGGGAGGGAGCAGTACTTC,CASSPRTGREQYF
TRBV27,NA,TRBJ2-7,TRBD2,TGTGCCAGCAGTACTCCGGGGGGGTACGAGCAGTACTTC,CASSTPGGYEQYF
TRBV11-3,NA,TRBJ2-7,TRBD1,TGTGCCAGCAGCCCAAACAGGGGTTACGAGCAGTACTTC,CASSPNRGYEQYF
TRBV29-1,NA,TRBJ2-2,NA,TGCAGCGTTGTCCCGGGACTCAACACCGGGGAGCTGTTTTTT,CSVVPGLNTGELFF